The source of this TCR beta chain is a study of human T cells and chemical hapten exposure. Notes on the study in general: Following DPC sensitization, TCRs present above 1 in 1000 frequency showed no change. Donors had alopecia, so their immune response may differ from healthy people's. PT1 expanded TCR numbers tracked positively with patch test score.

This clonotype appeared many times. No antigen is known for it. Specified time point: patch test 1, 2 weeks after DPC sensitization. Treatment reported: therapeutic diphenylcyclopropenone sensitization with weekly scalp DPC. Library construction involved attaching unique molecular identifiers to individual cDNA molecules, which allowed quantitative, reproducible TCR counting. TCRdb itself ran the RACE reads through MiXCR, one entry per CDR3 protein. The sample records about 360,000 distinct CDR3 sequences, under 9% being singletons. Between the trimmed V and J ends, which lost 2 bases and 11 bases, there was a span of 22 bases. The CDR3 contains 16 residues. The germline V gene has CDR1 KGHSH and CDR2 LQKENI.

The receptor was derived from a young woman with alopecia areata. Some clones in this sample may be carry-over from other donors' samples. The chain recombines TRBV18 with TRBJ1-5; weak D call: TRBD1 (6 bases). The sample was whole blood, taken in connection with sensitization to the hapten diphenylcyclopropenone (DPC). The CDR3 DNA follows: TGTGCCAGCTCACCATACACAGGGCCCTCCGATGTAGCCCAGCATTTT. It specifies CASSPYTGPSDVAQHF.